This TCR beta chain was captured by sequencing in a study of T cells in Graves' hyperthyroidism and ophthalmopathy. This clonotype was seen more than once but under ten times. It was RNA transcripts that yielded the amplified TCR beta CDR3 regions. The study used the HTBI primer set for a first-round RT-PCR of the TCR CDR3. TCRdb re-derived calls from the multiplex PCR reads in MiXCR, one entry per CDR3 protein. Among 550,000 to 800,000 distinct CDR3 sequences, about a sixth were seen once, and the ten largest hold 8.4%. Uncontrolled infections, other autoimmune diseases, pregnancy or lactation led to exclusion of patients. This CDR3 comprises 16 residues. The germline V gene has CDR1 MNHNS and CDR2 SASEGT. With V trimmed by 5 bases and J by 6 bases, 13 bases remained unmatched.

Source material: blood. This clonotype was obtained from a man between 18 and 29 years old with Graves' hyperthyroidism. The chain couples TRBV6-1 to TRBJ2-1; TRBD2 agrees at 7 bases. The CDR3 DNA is TGTGCCAGCAGTCCGAGGGGAGCGGGGCGACTCAATGAGCAGTTCTTC. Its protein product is CASSPRGAGRLNEQFF.